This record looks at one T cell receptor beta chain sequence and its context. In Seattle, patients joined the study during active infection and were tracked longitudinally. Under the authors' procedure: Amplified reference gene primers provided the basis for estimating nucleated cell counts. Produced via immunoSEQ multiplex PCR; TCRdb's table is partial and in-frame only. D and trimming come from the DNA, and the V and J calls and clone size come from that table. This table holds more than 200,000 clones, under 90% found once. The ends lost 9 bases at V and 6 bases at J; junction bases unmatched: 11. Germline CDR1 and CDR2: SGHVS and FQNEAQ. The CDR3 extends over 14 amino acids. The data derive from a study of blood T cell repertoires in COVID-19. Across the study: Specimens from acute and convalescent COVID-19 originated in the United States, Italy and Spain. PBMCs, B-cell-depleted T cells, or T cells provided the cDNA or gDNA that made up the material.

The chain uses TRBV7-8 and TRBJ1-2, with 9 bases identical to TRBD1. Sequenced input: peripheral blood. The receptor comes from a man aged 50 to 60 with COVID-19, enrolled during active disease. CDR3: CASRDRRTGDGYTF. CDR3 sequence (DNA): TGTGCCAGTAGGGACCGACGGACAGGGGATGGCTACACCTTC.